This record covers a single T cell receptor (beta chain). The assay was immunoSEQ multiplex PCR, and TCRdb's table has in-frame clones only and misses some. Among about 160,000 clones, approximately 93% were seen once, and the ten largest hold 5.8%. This record comes from a study of control samples from healthy donors and cancer patients. The V gene lost 4 bases and the J gene lost 5 bases, with 16 bases spanning the gap. Germline V gene lookup returns CDR1 SGHRS and CDR2 YFSETQ. CDR3 length: 15 residues. The J gene is TRBJ1-5, the V gene TRBV5-1, with D perhaps matching TRBD1 (6 bases). The source of this sequence is a man younger than 30 in good health. Source material: blood. The CDR3 sequence is CASSPEGGWDQPQHF. The CDR3 DNA sequence: TGCGCCAGCAGCCCCGAGGGGGGTTGGGATCAGCCCCAGCATTTT.